This is a list of T cell receptor beta chains from one sample in a study of technical replicates of blood from four donors. Repertoires were generated with immunoSEQ multiplex PCR, while TCRdb's copy carries only in-frame clones and drops some. The profile covers roughly 82,000 clones, with about 89% appearing a single time and approximately 0.3% taken by the ten largest. Material for sequencing was T cells isolated from PBMCs. The source is a human donor in good health. CDR3s leave out the opening cysteine and the closing phenylalanine or tryptophan. Fields, in order: J gene, V gene, D gene, CDR3 protein. D genes are given only for firm matches.

j_gene: TRBJ2-5; v_gene: TRBV9; d_gene: TRBD2; CDR3aa: ASSVTSGQETQY
j_gene: TRBJ2-5; v_gene: TRBV7-9; d_gene: TRBD2; CDR3aa: ASSRGTSGLQETQY
j_gene: TRBJ2-5; v_gene: TRBV18; d_gene: .; CDR3aa: ASSPLSETQY
j_gene: TRBJ1-4; v_gene: TRBV6-1; d_gene: .; CDR3aa: ASSKVGVGGDEKLF
j_gene: TRBJ1-2; v_gene: TRBV10-1; d_gene: .; CDR3aa: ASSERANYGYT
j_gene: TRBJ1-1; v_gene: TRBV5-1; d_gene: .; CDR3aa: ASSLRGEEGTEAF
j_gene: TRBJ1-3; v_gene: TRBV7-9; d_gene: .; CDR3aa: ASSPQGAGNTIY
j_gene: TRBJ1-1; v_gene: TRBV7-9; d_gene: TRBD1; CDR3aa: ASSPSLGGLGIEAF
j_gene: TRBJ1-2; v_gene: TRBV6-5; d_gene: .; CDR3aa: ASSYSEANYGYT
j_gene: TRBJ1-4; v_gene: TRBV11-2; d_gene: .; CDR3aa: ASSPTAGGGMNELF
j_gene: TRBJ1-1; v_gene: TRBV6-5; d_gene: .; CDR3aa: ASSYSAGPRDTEAF
j_gene: TRBJ2-1; v_gene: TRBV5-1; d_gene: TRBD2; CDR3aa: ASSLSASGTPYNEQF
j_gene: TRBJ2-7; v_gene: TRBV7-6; d_gene: TRBD1; CDR3aa: ASSLPQPPGQGTYEQY
j_gene: TRBJ2-1; v_gene: TRBV19; d_gene: .; CDR3aa: ASSIFRQSYNEQF
j_gene: TRBJ2-7; v_gene: TRBV5-1; d_gene: TRBD2; CDR3aa: ASSLGVGGGYEQY
j_gene: TRBJ2-1; v_gene: TRBV7-9; d_gene: .; CDR3aa: ASSSPTPNEQF
j_gene: TRBJ2-2; v_gene: TRBV4-1; d_gene: TRBD2; CDR3aa: ASSQPGLAGVAGELF
j_gene: TRBJ2-1; v_gene: TRBV10-3; d_gene: .; CDR3aa: AISDGGRWNEQF
j_gene: TRBJ2-7; v_gene: TRBV5-1; d_gene: TRBD1; CDR3aa: ASKDQGAHYEQY
j_gene: TRBJ2-5; v_gene: TRBV30; d_gene: TRBD2; CDR3aa: ASERGVQETQY
j_gene: TRBJ2-3; v_gene: TRBV7-3; d_gene: TRBD1; CDR3aa: ASSPQGAGTDTQY
j_gene: TRBJ1-5; v_gene: TRBV6-5; d_gene: .; CDR3aa: ASSYSGTGDQPQH
j_gene: TRBJ1-2; v_gene: TRBV29-1; d_gene: TRBD1; CDR3aa: SVPTGGNYGYT
j_gene: TRBJ2-5; v_gene: TRBV7-9; d_gene: TRBD2; CDR3aa: ASSHFPGLAGGRWETQY
j_gene: TRBJ2-1; v_gene: TRBV28; d_gene: TRBD2; CDR3aa: ASSLYRGSGGEQF
j_gene: TRBJ2-3; v_gene: TRBV7-9; d_gene: .; CDR3aa: ASSFTEVVAGTDTQY
j_gene: TRBJ1-2; v_gene: TRBV5-4; d_gene: .; CDR3aa: ASSLERAGGYT
j_gene: TRBJ2-5; v_gene: TRBV10-2; d_gene: TRBD2; CDR3aa: ASRPGLAGEETQY
j_gene: TRBJ1-1; v_gene: TRBV5-1; d_gene: .; CDR3aa: ASSAGGGTNTEAF
j_gene: TRBJ2-2; v_gene: TRBV4-2; d_gene: .; CDR3aa: ASSRDPGDPDGELF
j_gene: TRBJ1-3; v_gene: TRBV27; d_gene: TRBD1; CDR3aa: ASSLLSDGTEIRYSGNTIY
j_gene: TRBJ1-1; v_gene: TRBV6-5; d_gene: .; CDR3aa: ASGAGNTEAF
j_gene: TRBJ2-1; v_gene: TRBV7-2; d_gene: TRBD2; CDR3aa: ASTSGGPYNEQF
j_gene: TRBJ1-2; v_gene: TRBV30; d_gene: .; CDR3aa: AVGDYGYT
j_gene: TRBJ2-5; v_gene: TRBV18; d_gene: TRBD2; CDR3aa: ASSPDGTSGNRETQY
j_gene: TRBJ2-7; v_gene: TRBV19; d_gene: TRBD1; CDR3aa: ASSFSGQGVTYEQY
j_gene: TRBJ2-3; v_gene: TRBV11-2; d_gene: TRBD2; CDR3aa: ASSSPSAGGEEDTQY
j_gene: TRBJ1-1; v_gene: TRBV19; d_gene: .; CDR3aa: ASSSHRAGEAF
j_gene: TRBJ2-1; v_gene: TRBV19; d_gene: TRBD1; CDR3aa: ATDSPGQGDHEQF
j_gene: TRBJ1-2; v_gene: TRBV15; d_gene: .; CDR3aa: ATSRESSGGRNYGYT
j_gene: TRBJ1-4; v_gene: TRBV14; d_gene: .; CDR3aa: ASSPRTHSGRGEKLF
j_gene: TRBJ2-7; v_gene: TRBV27; d_gene: TRBD1; CDR3aa: ASSSPTGGLDEQY
j_gene: TRBJ2-1; v_gene: TRBV6-6; d_gene: TRBD1; CDR3aa: ASSTRQGLGNEQF
j_gene: TRBJ2-1; v_gene: TRBV11-2; d_gene: TRBD2; CDR3aa: ASSLTSGGLNEQF
j_gene: TRBJ2-2; v_gene: TRBV4-2; d_gene: .; CDR3aa: ASSSRVSDTGELF
j_gene: TRBJ2-1; v_gene: TRBV2; d_gene: TRBD2; CDR3aa: ASSQGTSGINNEQF
j_gene: TRBJ1-4; v_gene: TRBV5-4; d_gene: TRBD1; CDR3aa: ASSQQGLEEKLF
j_gene: TRBJ1-5; v_gene: TRBV7-9; d_gene: .; CDR3aa: ASRRTGDQPQH
j_gene: TRBJ2-1; v_gene: TRBV4-1; d_gene: TRBD2; CDR3aa: ASSQLPGLAGPTRPNEQF
j_gene: TRBJ1-4; v_gene: TRBV6-1; d_gene: TRBD1; CDR3aa: ASSDGRQGDEKLF
j_gene: TRBJ1-1; v_gene: TRBV10-3; d_gene: .; CDR3aa: ASRENTEAF
j_gene: TRBJ1-1; v_gene: TRBV7-6; d_gene: TRBD1; CDR3aa: ASTLTGAVDTEAF